This T cell receptor beta chain was sequenced for a study of OX40 agonist ivuxolimab in advanced cancers. For the study at large: A history of anti-PD-1, anti-PD-L1 or anti-CTLA-4 therapy was acceptable, and approximately 39% had some. Whole-study results and caveats: Certain nonresponders additionally had low normalized T-cell clonal expansion.

The method was immunoSEQ multiplex PCR; TCRdb's version includes in-frame clones alone and lacks a portion of them. The table records 70,000 or so clones, 75% to 90% of them present only once. This clone has just a few counts. What it binds is not known. This CDR3 comprises 13 residues. The germline V gene encodes CDR1 SEHNR and CDR2 FQNEAQ (reference sequence). V lost 4 bases, J lost 4 bases, and 10 bases lay in between. This material consisted of CD4+ or CD8+ T cells sorted from blood, taken in a trial of the OX40 agonist ivuxolimab. The clonotype originates from an adult with an advanced solid tumor such as melanoma, head and neck, liver or kidney cancer. The gene calls are TRBV7-9 and TRBJ2-5, with D uncertain. CDR3 in DNA: TGTGCCAGCAGCTCGAAGGGCCCAGAGACCCAGTACTTC. It codes for CASSSKGPETQYF.